Listed below are T cell receptor beta chains from one sample, sequenced in a study of monozygotic twins with cystic fibrosis. The protocol was immunoSEQ multiplex PCR, while the TCRdb copy is restricted to in-frame clones and leaves out a portion. Among 30,000 or so clones listed, about 92% were seen once. The sample consisted of blood. The receptors were gathered from a girl aged 2 to 9 with cystic fibrosis. Each CDR3 is given with its conserved first and last residue. A D gene is named only where the DNA matches it firmly. A row's size may be missing; if present it is once, few, many or a size class.

abundance	v_gene	j_gene	d_gene	CDR3aa	CDR3nt
NA	TRBV7-9	TRBJ2-5	TRBD2	CASSSGTSGEETQYF	TGTGCCAGCAGCTCCGGGACTAGCGGTGAGGAGACCCAGTACTTC
NA	TRBV4-1	TRBJ1-3	TRBD1	CASRLTADRDSGNTIYF	TGCGCCAGCAGACTCACGGCGGACAGGGACTCTGGAAACACCATATATTTT
NA	TRBV7-9	TRBJ1-5	NA	CASSYYSNQPQHF	TGTGCCAGCAGCTATTATAGCAATCAGCCCCAGCATTTT
NA	TRBV15	TRBJ2-1	NA	CATSRDRDGNEQFF	TGTGCCACCAGCAGGGACCGGGACGGCAATGAGCAGTTCTTC
NA	TRBV30	TRBJ1-2	NA	CAWSKGNYGYTF	TGTGCCTGGAGTAAGGGGAACTATGGCTACACCTTC
NA	TRBV5-1	TRBJ2-7	NA	CASSVGVDWGLATKQYF	TGCGCCAGCAGTGTGGGGGTCGACTGGGGCCTTGCTACGAAGCAGTACTTC
NA	TRBV6-1	TRBJ1-6	NA	CASIRGENSPLHF	TGTGCCAGCATTAGAGGGGAAAATTCACCCCTCCACTTT
NA	TRBV7-2	TRBJ2-2	NA	CASSLTPGELFF	TGTGCCAGCAGCTTAACCCCCGGGGAGCTGTTTTTT
NA	TRBV13	TRBJ1-2	NA	CASSSDSAGYTF	TGTGCCAGCAGCTCGGACAGTGCTGGCTACACCTTC
NA	TRBV15	TRBJ2-5	NA	CATSRQPGTARETQYF	TGTGCCACCAGCAGACAGCCTGGGACTGCGCGGGAGACCCAGTACTTC
NA	TRBV5-6	TRBJ2-2	TRBD2	CASSFKYGLAWNGELFF	TGTGCCAGCAGCTTTAAATACGGACTAGCGTGGAATGGGGAGCTGTTTTTT
NA	TRBV7-2	TRBJ2-7	NA	CASSSGSGSSYEQYF	TGTGCCAGCAGCTCCGGTTCAGGGAGCTCCTACGAGCAGTACTTC
NA	TRBV5-4	TRBJ1-2	NA	CASSLDPDRNYGYTF	TGTGCCAGCAGCTTGGACCCGGACAGAAACTATGGCTACACCTTC
once	TRBV27	TRBJ2-2	TRBD1	CASSRPGTGFTGELFF	TGTGCCAGCAGCCGTCCGGGGACAGGATTCACCGGGGAGCTGTTTTTT
NA	TRBV7-9	TRBJ1-2	NA	CASSLEVSYGYTF	TGTGCCAGCAGCTTAGAGGTGTCCTATGGCTACACCTTC
few	TRBV30	TRBJ1-1	NA	CAWSVWRGNTEAFF	TGTGCCTGGAGTGTATGGAGGGGCAACACTGAAGCTTTCTTT
once	TRBV9	TRBJ2-5	NA	CASSTGETQYF	TGTGCCAGCAGCACGGGAGAGACCCAGTACTTC
once	TRBV6-1	TRBJ1-4	NA	CASSETGGNEKLFF	TGTGCCAGCAGTGAAACCGGGGGGAATGAAAAACTGTTTTTT
NA	TRBV25-1	TRBJ2-1	NA	CASSVRTDMNSYNEQFF	TGTGCCAGCAGTGTCCGGACAGATATGAACTCCTACAATGAGCAGTTCTTC
NA	TRBV7-9	TRBJ2-2	NA	CASSPQRTVSNTGELFF	TGTGCCAGCAGCCCCCAAAGGACAGTGTCGAACACCGGGGAGCTGTTTTTT
NA	TRBV19	TRBJ1-3	NA	CASSIRAGLFSGNTIYF	TGTGCCAGTAGCATTAGGGCAGGACTTTTCTCTGGAAACACCATATATTTT
NA	TRBV19	TRBJ2-7	TRBD1	CASSTFGQGIDYEQYF	TGTGCCAGTAGTACCTTCGGACAGGGAATCGACTACGAGCAGTACTTC
NA	TRBV18	TRBJ1-2	NA	CASSLRDSSGYTF	TGTGCCAGCTCACTCCGGGACTCCTCCGGCTACACCTTC
NA	TRBV7-8	TRBJ2-1	TRBD2	CASSDQGLAGSNEQFF	TGTGCCAGCAGCGATCAGGGACTAGCGGGATCCAATGAGCAGTTCTTC
NA	TRBV6-5	TRBJ2-1	NA	CASSESWGSYNEQFF	TGTGCCAGCAGCGAAAGTTGGGGCTCCTACAATGAGCAGTTCTTC
once	TRBV7-6	TRBJ1-2	NA	CASSLGGSNYGYTF	TGTGCCAGCAGCTTGGGCGGCAGTAACTATGGCTACACCTTC
NA	TRBV20-1	TRBJ2-1	NA	CSARGLVEQFF	TGCAGTGCCCGGGGACTTGTTGAGCAGTTCTTC
NA	TRBV10-3	TRBJ1-5	NA	CAISESTDRNQPQHF	TGTGCCATCAGTGAGTCGACTGATCGAAATCAGCCCCAGCATTTT
NA	TRBV13	TRBJ1-2	TRBD1	CASSPGDRAGYTF	TGTGCCAGCAGCCCCGGGGACAGGGCTGGCTACACCTTC
NA	TRBV6-5	TRBJ1-2	NA	CASRETGGGYTF	TGTGCCAGCAGGGAGACGGGAGGAGGCTACACCTTC
NA	TRBV7-2	TRBJ2-3	TRBD1	CASSIAGTGTTDTQYF	TGTGCCAGCAGTATAGCCGGGACAGGCACCACAGATACGCAGTATTTT
NA	TRBV7-9	TRBJ2-3	TRBD1	CASSSWTGTDTQYF	TGTGCCAGCAGCTCGTGGACAGGGACAGATACGCAGTATTTT
NA	TRBV7-2	TRBJ2-4	TRBD1	CASSLAKEGQKYF	TGTGCCAGCAGCTTAGCTAAAGAGGGACAGAAGTACTTC
NA	TRBV5-1	TRBJ2-1	TRBD1	CASSLGGTGGNEQFF	TGCGCCAGCAGCTTGGGTGGGACAGGGGGGAATGAGCAGTTCTTC
NA	TRBV27	TRBJ1-2	TRBD1	CASSSGGRQGWLYGYTF	TGTGCCAGCAGTTCGGGAGGGAGACAGGGGTGGTTGTATGGCTACACCTTC
NA	TRBV11-2	TRBJ1-1	TRBD1	CASSLQAGTGNTEAFF	TGTGCCAGCAGCTTACAAGCCGGGACAGGCAACACTGAAGCTTTCTTT
NA	TRBV7-2	TRBJ1-2	TRBD1	CASSLAGGQVGPGYGYTF	TGTGCCAGCAGCTTAGCGGGGGGACAGGTGGGGCCTGGGTATGGCTACACCTTC
NA	TRBV29-1	TRBJ1-4	TRBD1	CSVGSGTGAQKLFF	TGCAGCGTTGGTTCCGGGACAGGGGCCCAAAAACTGTTTTTT
NA	TRBV7-9	TRBJ2-5	NA	CASSLGDERQETQYF	TGTGCCAGCAGCTTAGGAGACGAAAGGCAAGAGACCCAGTACTTC
NA	TRBV7-9	TRBJ2-3	TRBD2	CASSRITGLAVSSTDTQYF	TGTGCCAGCAGCCGTATAACTGGACTAGCGGTATCTAGCACAGATACGCAGTATTTT
NA	TRBV7-9	TRBJ2-3	TRBD2	CASSDTSGGTDTQYF	TGTGCCAGCAGCGATACTAGCGGCGGCACAGATACGCAGTATTTT
NA	TRBV30	TRBJ2-1	NA	CAWSSGARGNEQFF	TGTGCCTGGAGTTCGGGGGCAAGGGGGAATGAGCAGTTCTTC
NA	TRBV11-2	TRBJ1-1	NA	CASSLARQANTEAFF	TGTGCCAGCAGCTTAGCTCGACAGGCCAACACTGAAGCTTTCTTT
NA	TRBV7-3	TRBJ2-1	NA	CASSLIGQGYNEQFF	TGTGCCAGCAGCTTAATTGGGCAGGGCTACAATGAGCAGTTCTTC
NA	TRBV6-6	TRBJ2-7	NA	CASTLGQLRAEQYF	TGTGCCAGCACCCTGGGACAACTAAGGGCCGAGCAGTACTTC
NA	TRBV23-1	TRBJ1-6	NA	CASSQYQATLYNSPLHF	TGCGCCAGCAGTCAATACCAAGCTACACTCTATAATTCACCCCTCCACTTT
NA	TRBV7-3	TRBJ2-2	NA	CASSLTLGGELFF	TGTGCCAGCAGCTTAACCCTAGGCGGGGAGCTGTTTTTT
NA	TRBV6-1	TRBJ2-5	NA	CASRGTYQETQYF	TGTGCCAGCAGAGGGACCTACCAAGAGACCCAGTACTTC
NA	TRBV7-8	TRBJ1-1	NA	CASSSSQGTNTEAFF	TGTGCCAGCAGCTCCTCACAGGGTACGAACACTGAAGCTTTCTTT